This T cell receptor (beta chain) was sequenced for a study of OX40 agonist ivuxolimab in advanced cancers. CDR1 and CDR2 from the germline V gene are SGHTA and FQGNSA. Trimming removed 1 base from V and 6 bases from J, with 12 bases in between. The CDR3 runs to 14 residues. The table came from immunoSEQ multiplex PCR; TCRdb's copy has only in-frame clones and leaves some out. Among 55,000 to 60,000 clones, roughly 88% were seen once, and the ten largest hold around 3.2%. The gene calls are TRBV7-2 and TRBJ1-2, with D possibly TRBD1 on 5 matching bases. This receptor was taken from an adult with an advanced solid tumor such as melanoma, head and neck, liver or kidney cancer. Sequencing was performed on CD4+ or CD8+ T cells sorted from blood, taken in a trial of the OX40 agonist ivuxolimab. In DNA form, the CDR3 reads TGTGCCAGCAGCTTAGGTAGGGGAGGAGATGGCTACACCTTC. Its translation is CASSLGRGGDGYTF.